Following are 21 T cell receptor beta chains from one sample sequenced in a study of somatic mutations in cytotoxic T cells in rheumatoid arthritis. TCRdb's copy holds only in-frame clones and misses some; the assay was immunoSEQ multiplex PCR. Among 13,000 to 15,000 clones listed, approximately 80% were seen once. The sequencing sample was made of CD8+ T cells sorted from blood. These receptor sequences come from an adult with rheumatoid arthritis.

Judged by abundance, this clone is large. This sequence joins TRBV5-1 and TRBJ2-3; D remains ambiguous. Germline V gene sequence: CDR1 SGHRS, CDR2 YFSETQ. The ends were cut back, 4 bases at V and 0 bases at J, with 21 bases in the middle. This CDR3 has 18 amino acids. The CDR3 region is CASSPRPRPSPSTDTQYF. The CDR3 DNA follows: TGCGCCAGCAGCCCTAGGCCCCGGCCTTCCCCTAGCACAGATACGCAGTATTTT.

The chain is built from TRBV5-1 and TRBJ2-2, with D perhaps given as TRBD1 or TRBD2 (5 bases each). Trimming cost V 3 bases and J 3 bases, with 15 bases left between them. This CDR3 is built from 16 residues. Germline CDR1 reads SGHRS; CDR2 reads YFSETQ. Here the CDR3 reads CASSSPPMGDTGELFF. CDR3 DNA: TGCGCCAGCAGCTCGCCACCAATGGGGGACACCGGGGAGCTGTTTTTT.

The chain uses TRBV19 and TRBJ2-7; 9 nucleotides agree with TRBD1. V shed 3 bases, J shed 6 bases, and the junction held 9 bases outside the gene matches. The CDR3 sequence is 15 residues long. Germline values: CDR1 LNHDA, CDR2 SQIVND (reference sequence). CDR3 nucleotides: TGTGCCAGTAGTATTCGAGGGGGACAGGGCTCCGAGCAGTACTTC. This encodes CASSIRGGQGSEQYF.

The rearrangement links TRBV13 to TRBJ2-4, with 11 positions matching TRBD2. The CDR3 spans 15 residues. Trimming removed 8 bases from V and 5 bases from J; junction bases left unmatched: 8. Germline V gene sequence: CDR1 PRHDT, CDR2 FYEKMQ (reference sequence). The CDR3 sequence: CASRMLAGGENIQYF. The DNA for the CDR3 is TGTGCCAGCCGGATGTTAGCGGGGGGGGAAAACATTCAGTACTTC. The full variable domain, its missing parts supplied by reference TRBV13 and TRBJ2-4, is AAGVIQSPRHLIKEKRETATLKCYPIPRHDTVYWYQQGPGQDPQFLISFYEKMQSDKGSIPDRFSAQQFSDYHSELNMSSLELGDSALYFCASRMLAGGENIQYFGAGTRLSVL.

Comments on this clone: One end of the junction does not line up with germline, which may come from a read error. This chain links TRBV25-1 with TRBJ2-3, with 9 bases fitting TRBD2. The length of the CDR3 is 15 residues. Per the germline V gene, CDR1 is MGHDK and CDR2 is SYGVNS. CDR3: CASSEFALAGDTQCF. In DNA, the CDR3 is TGTGCCAGCAGTGAATTTGCACTAGCGGGTGATACGCAGTGTTTT.

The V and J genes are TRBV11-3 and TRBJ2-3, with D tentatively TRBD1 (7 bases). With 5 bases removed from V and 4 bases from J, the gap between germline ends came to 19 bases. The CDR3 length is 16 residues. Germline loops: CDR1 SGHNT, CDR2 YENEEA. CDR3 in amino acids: CASSKRQGGQADTQYF. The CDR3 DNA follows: TGTGCCAGCAGCAAAAGACAGGGAGGCCAGGCAGATACGCAGTATTTT.

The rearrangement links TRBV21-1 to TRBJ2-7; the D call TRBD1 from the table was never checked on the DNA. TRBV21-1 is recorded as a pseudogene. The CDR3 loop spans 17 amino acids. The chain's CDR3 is CASSKGNQGSLHYEQYF. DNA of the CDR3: TGTGCCAGCAGCAAAGGGAATCAGGGAAGCCTCCACTACGAGCAGTACTTC.

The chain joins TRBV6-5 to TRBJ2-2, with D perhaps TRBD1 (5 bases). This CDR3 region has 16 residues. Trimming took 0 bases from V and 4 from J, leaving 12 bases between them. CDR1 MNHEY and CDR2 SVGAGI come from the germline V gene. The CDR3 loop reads CASSYSQGPVTGELFF. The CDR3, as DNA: TGTGCCAGCAGTTACTCGCAGGGTCCCGTCACCGGGGAGCTGTTTTTT.

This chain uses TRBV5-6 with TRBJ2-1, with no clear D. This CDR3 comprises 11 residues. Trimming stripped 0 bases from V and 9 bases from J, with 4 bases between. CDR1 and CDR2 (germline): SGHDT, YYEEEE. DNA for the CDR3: TGTGCCAGCAGCTTGGGGTTTGAGCAGTTCTTC. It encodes CASSLGFEQFF.

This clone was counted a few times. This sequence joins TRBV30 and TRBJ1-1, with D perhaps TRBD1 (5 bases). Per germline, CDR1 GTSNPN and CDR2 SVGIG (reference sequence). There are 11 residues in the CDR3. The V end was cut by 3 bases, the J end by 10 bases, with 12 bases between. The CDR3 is CAWRRGVGAFF. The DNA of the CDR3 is TGTGCCTGGAGACGGGGGGTCGGAGCTTTCTTT.

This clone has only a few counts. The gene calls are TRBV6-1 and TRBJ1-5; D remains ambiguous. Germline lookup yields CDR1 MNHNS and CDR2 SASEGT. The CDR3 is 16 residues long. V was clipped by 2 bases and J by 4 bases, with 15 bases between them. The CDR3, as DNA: TGTGCCAGCAGTGAAATTTGGGTACGACCGAATCAGCCCCAGCATTTT. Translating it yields CASSEIWVRPNQPQHF.

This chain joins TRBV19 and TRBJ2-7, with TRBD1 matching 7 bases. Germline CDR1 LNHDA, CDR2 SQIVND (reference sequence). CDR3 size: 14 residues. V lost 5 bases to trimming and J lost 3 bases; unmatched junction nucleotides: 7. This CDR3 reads CASSPGTAGYEQYF. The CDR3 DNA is TGTGCCAGTAGTCCCGGGACAGCAGGCTACGAGCAGTACTTC. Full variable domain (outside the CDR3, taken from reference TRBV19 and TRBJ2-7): DGGITQSPKYLFRKEGQNVTLSCEQNLNHDAMYWYRQDPGQGLRLIYYSQIVNDFQKGDIAEGYSVSREKKESFPLTVTSAQKNPTAFYLCASSPGTAGYEQYFGPGTRLTVT.

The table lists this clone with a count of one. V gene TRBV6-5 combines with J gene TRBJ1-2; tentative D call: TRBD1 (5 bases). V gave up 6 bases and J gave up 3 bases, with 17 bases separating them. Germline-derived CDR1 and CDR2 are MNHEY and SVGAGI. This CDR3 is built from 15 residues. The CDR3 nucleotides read TGTGCCAGCAGGGGTTCTGCGGACACCCACTATGGCTACACCTTC. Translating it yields CASRGSADTHYGYTF.

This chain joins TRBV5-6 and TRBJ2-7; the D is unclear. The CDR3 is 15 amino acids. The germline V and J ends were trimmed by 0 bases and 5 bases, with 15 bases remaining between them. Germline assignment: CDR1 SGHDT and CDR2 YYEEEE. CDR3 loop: CASSLGLGWVNEQYF. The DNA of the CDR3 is TGTGCCAGCAGCTTGGGCCTGGGTTGGGTGAACGAGCAGTACTTC. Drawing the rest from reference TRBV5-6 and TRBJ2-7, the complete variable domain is DAGVTQSPTHLIKTRGQQVTLRCSPKSGHDTVSWYQQALGQGPQFIFQYYEEEERQRGNFPDRFSGHQFPNYSSELNVNALLLGDSALYLCASSLGLGWVNEQYFGPGTRLTVT.

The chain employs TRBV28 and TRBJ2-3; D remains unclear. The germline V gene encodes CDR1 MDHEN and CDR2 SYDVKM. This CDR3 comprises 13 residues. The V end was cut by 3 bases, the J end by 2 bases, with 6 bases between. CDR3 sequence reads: CASSLIFTDTQYF. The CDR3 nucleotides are TGTGCCAGCAGTTTGATATTCACAGATACGCAGTATTTT.

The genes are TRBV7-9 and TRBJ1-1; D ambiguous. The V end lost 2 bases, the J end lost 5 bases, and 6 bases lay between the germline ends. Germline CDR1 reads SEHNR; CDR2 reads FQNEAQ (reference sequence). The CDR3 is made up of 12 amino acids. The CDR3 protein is CASSLMETEAFF. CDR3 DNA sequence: TGTGCCAGCAGCTTAATGGAGACTGAAGCTTTCTTT.

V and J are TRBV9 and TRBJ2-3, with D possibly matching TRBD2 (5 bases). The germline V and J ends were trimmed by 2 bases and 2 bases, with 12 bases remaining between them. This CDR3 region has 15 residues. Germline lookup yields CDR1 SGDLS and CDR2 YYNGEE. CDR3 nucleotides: TGTGCCAGCAGCGTGGAGGTCTCGGACACAGATACGCAGTATTTT. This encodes CASSVEVSDTDTQYF.

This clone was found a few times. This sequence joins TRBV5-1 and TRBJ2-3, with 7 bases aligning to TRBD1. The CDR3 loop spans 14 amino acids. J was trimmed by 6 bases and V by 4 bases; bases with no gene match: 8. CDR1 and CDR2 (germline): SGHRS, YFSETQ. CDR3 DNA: TGCGCCAGCAGCATTTTACAGGGGTGGGATACGCAGTATTTT. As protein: CASSILQGWDTQYF.

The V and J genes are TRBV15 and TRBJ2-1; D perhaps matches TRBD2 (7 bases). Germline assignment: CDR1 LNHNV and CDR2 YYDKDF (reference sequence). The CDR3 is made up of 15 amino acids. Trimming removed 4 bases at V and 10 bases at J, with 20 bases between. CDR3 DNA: TGTGCCACCAGCACCTTCCGGGGGGCGGGAGCCGAGCAGTTCTTC. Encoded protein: CATSTFRGAGAEQFF.

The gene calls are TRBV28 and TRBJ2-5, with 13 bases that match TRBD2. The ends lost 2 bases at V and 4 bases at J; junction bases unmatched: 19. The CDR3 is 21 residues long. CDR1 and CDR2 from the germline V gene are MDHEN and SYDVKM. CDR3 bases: TGTGCCAGCAGTTTAGCAAAGATAGGAACTAGCGGGAGGGAGGTAGTAGAGACCCAGTACTTC. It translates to CASSLAKIGTSGREVVETQYF.

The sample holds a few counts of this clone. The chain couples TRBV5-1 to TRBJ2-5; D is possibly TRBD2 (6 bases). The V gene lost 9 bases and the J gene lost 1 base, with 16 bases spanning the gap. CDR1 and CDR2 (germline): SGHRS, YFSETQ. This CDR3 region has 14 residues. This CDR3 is CATTGEAPQETQYF. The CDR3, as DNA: TGCGCCACCACCGGGGAGGCCCCCCAAGAGACCCAGTACTTC.